The source of this T cell receptor (beta chain) is a study of control samples from healthy donors and cancer patients. The table came from immunoSEQ multiplex PCR; TCRdb's copy has only in-frame clones and leaves some out. The sample consists of roughly 64,000 clones, approximately 90% of them appearing once. The V end was cut by 1 base, the J end by 11 bases, with 14 bases between. Germline CDR1 SGHAT, CDR2 FQDESV (reference sequence). The length of the CDR3 is 13 residues. Sequences were obtained from PBMCs. The clonotype comes from a woman aged 45-60 years with colorectal cancer. The V call is TRBV11-1, the J call TRBJ1-1; no clear D gene. In DNA form, the CDR3 reads TGTGCCAGCAGCTTAGGAATTTGGCAGGCTGCTTTCTTT. Protein product: CASSLGIWQAAFF.